This T cell receptor (beta chain) was identified in a study of beta chain features in type 1 diabetes. V trimming: 4 bases; J trimming: 2 bases; junction bases outside the gene matches: 5. The CDR3 is made up of 13 amino acids. Germline CDR1 SQVTM, CDR2 ANQGSEA. Cell sorting via CD45RO/CCR7/CD25/CD127/CD95/CD27 was performed to obtain CD4+ naive, central memory, regulatory and stem cell-like memory cells. Study-wide results and caveats: Moderate yet significant TCRB CDR3 shortening was seen in Type 1 diabetes patients in all four CD4+ subsets. Sequencing from cDNA could over-represent high-TCR-expressing cells.

Sequenced material consisted of expressed TCRB transcripts (all of the isolated RNA was reverse transcribed). The method was immunoSEQ multiplex PCR; TCRdb's version includes in-frame clones alone and lacks a portion of them. Here the sample spans 140,000 or so clones, around a tenth being singletons. This clone was detected a few times. The antigen is not known. The sample comprised central memory CD4+ T cells from blood. The sequence derives from a man between 18 and 35 years old in good health. The chain is built from TRBV29-1 and TRBJ2-7, with TRBD1 identical over 7 bases. CDR3 region: CSVAGTATYEQYF. The DNA of the CDR3 is TGCAGCGTTGCCGGGACAGCTACCTACGAGCAGTACTTC.